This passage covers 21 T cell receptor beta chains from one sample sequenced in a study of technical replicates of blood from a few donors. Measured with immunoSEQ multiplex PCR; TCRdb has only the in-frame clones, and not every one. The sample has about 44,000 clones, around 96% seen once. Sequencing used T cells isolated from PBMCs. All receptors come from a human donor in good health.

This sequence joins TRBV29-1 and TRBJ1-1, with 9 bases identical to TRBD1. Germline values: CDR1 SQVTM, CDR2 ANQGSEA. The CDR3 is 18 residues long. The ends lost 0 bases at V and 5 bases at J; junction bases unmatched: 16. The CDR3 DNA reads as TGCAGCGTTGAAGAGGGGGCCAACAGGGGGCATCACTGGACTGAAGCTTTCTTT. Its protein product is CSVEEGANRGHHWTEAFF.

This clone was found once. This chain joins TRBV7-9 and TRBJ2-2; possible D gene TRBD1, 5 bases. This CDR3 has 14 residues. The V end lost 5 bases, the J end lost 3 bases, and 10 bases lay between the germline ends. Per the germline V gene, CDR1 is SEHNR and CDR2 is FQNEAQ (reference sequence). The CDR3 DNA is TGTGCCAGCAGCCTGGACACTTACACCGGGGAGCTGTTTTTT. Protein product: CASSLDTYTGELFF.

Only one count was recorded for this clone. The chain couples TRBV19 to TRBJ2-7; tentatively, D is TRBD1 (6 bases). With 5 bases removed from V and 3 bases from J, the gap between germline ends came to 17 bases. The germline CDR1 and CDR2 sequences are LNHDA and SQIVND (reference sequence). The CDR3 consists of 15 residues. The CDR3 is CASSEGQGLIYEQYF. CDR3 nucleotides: TGTGCCAGTAGTGAAGGGCAGGGGTTAATCTACGAGCAGTACTTC.

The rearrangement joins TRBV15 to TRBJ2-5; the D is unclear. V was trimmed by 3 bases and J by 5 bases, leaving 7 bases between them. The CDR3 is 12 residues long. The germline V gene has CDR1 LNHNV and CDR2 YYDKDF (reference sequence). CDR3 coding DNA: TGTGCCACCAGCAGGACTGGGGAGACCCAGTACTTC. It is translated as CATSRTGETQYF.

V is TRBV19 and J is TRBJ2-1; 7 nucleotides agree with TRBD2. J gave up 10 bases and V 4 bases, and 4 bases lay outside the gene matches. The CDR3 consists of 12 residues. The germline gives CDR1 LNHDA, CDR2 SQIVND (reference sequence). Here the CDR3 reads CASSNLAEEQFF. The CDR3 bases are TGTGCCAGTAGTAATCTAGCGGAAGAGCAGTTCTTC.

CDR3 sequence (DNA): TGTGCCAGCAGCTTAGCGGAGAGCTCCTACGAGCAGTACTTC. It is translated as CASSLAESSYEQYF. V gene TRBV13 combines with J gene TRBJ2-7; D is unclear. This CDR3 region has 14 residues. Germline V gene data show CDR1 as PRHDT and CDR2 as FYEKMQ (reference sequence). V shed 1 base and J shed 0 bases, with 7 bases lying between them. The whole variable domain, remainder taken from reference TRBV13 and TRBJ2-7, is AAGVIQSPRHLIKEKRETATLKCYPIPRHDTVYWYQQGPGQDPQFLISFYEKMQSDKGSIPDRFSAQQFSDYHSELNMSSLELGDSALYFCASSLAESSYEQYFGPGTRLTVT.

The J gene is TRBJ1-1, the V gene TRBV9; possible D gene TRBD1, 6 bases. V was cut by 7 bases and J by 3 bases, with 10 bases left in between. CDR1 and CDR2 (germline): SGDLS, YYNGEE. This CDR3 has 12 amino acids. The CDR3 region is CASGPGDTEAFF. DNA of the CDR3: TGTGCCAGCGGGCCAGGGGACACTGAAGCTTTCTTT.

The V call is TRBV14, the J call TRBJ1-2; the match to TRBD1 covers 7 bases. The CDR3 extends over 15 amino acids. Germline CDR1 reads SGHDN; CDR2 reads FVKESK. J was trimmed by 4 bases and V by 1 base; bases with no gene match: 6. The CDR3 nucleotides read TGTGCCAGCAGCCAAGTAAAGACAGGGACCTATGGCTACACCTTC. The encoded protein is CASSQVKTGTYGYTF.

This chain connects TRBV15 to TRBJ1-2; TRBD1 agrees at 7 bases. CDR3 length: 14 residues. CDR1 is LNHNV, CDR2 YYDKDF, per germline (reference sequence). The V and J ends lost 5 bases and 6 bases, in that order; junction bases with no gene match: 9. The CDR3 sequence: CATSRVTGTHGYTF. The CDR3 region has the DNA TGTGCCACCAGCCGAGTGACAGGGACGCATGGCTACACCTTC.

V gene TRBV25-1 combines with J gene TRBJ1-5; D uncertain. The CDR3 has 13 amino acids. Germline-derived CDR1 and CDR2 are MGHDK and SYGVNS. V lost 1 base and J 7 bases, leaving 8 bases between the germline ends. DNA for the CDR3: TGTGCCAGCAGTGAATTGAGCGGGCAGCCCCAGCATTTT. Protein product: CASSELSGQPQHF.

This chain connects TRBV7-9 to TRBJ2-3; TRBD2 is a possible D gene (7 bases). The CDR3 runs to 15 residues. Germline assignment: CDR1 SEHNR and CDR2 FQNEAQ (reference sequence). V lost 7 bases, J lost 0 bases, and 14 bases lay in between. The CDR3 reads CASKGGAFSTDTQYF. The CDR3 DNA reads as TGTGCCAGCAAAGGGGGGGCCTTTAGCACAGATACGCAGTATTTT.

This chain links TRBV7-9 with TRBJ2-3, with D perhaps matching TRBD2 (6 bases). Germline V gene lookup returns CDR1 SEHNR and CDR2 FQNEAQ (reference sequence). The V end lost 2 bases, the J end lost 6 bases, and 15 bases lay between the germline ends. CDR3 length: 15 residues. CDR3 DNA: TGTGCCAGCAGCTTAAGGACTGGAGGGTCTGATACGCAGTATTTT. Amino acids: CASSLRTGGSDTQYF.

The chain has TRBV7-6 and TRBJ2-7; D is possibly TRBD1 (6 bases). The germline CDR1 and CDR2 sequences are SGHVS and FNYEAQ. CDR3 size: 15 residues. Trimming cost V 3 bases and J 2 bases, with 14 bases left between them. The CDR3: CASSFIRDTPYEQYF. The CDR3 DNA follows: TGTGCCAGCAGCTTTATCCGGGACACACCCTACGAGCAGTACTTC. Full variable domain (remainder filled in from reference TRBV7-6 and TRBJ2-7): GAGVSQSPRYKVTKRGQDVALRCDPISGHVSLYWYRQALGQGPEFLTYFNYEAQQDKSGLPNDRFSAERPEGSISTLTIQRTEQRDSAMYRCASSFIRDTPYEQYFGPGTRLTVT.

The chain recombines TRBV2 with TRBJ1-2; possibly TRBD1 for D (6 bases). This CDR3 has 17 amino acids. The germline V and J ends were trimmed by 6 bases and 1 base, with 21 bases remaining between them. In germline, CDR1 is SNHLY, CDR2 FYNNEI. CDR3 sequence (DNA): TGTGCCAGCAGGATCGACTATCTGGACAGCCTTAACTATGGCTACACCTTC. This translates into CASRIDYLDSLNYGYTF.

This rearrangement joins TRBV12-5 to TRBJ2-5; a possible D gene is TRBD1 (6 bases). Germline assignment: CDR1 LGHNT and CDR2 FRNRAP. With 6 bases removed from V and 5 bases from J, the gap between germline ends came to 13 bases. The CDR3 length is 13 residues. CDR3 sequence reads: CASGPGTFETQYF. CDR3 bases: TGTGCTAGTGGCCCTGGGACATTCGAGACCCAGTACTTC.

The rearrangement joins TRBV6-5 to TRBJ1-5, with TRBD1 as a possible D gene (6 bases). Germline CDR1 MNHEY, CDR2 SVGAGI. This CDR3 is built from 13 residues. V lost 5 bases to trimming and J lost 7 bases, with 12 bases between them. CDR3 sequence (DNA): TGTGCCAGCAGTCAACAGGGTAACCAGCCCCAGCATTTT. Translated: CASSQQGNQPQHF.

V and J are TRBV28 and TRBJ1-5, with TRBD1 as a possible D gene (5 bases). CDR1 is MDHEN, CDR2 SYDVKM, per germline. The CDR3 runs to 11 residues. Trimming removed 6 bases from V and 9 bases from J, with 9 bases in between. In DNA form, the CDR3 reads TGTGCCAGCAGCAGGGTATGGCCCCAGCATTTT. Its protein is CASSRVWPQHF.

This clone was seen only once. The CDR3 region is CSVGPSGIYEQYF. The CDR3, as DNA: TGCAGCGTTGGCCCTAGCGGAATCTACGAGCAGTACTTC. The chain uses TRBV29-1 and TRBJ2-7, with TRBD2 matching 7 bases. The germline gives CDR1 SQVTM, CDR2 ANQGSEA. Germline trimming cut 4 bases from V and 3 bases from J; bases unmatched to any gene: 6. The CDR3 consists of 13 residues.

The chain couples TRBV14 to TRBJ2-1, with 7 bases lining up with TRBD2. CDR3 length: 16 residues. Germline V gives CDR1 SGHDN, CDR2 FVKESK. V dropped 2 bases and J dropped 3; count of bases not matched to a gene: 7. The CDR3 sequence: CASSQLLGGSYNEQFF. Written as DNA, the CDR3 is TGTGCCAGCAGCCAACTTCTGGGCGGGAGCTACAATGAGCAGTTCTTC.

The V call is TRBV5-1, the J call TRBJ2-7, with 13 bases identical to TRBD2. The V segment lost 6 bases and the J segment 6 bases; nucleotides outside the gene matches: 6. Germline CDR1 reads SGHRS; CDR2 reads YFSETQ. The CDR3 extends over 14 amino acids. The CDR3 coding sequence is TGCGCCAGCACTCGGACTAGCGGGAGTGGCGAGCAGTACTTC. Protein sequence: CASTRTSGSGEQYF.

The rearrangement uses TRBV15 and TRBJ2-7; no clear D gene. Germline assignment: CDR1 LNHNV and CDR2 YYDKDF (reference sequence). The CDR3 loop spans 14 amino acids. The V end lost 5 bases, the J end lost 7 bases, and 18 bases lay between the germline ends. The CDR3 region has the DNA TGTGCCACCAGCCTTACAGAACAGAGTGGTGAGCAGTACTTC. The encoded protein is CATSLTEQSGEQYF.